This entry concerns a single TCR beta chain. This clonotype occurred once. Its antigen is unknown. The sample holds no much larger clone one base away, and base qualities are not on file. One read alone provides weak support. This entry belongs to a study of CD8 T cells in Susac syndrome (dated by TCRdb to about 2019). Regarding the study in general: The study used repertoire sequencing to test whether antigen drove CD8+ T cell activation and differentiation in Susac syndrome. On the study overall, not on this receptor specifically: The number of individuals in the TCR sequencing and HLA analysis was recognized as being relatively small.

RNA was extracted with the RNeasy kit and roughly 0.45 to 1 ug was reverse transcribed using random hexamers. The immunoSEQ multiplex PCR assay, covering 54 Vbeta and 13 Jbeta segments, was used to amplify TCR beta CDR3 regions. PCR amplification bias was corrected using a synthetic template baseline for primer optimization and computational correction. The authors' analysis ran thus. Reads were annotated to V, D and J genes according to IMGT and were analyzed with immunoSEQ Analyzer, with only productive sequences retained. To calculate clonality, Shannon entropy was normalized by log2 of the number of productive unique sequences and then subtracted from one. For each patient and control, public and private clones were evaluated within the 100 most prevalent clones. A clone was defined as Susac-specific if it was absent from the healthy and MS cohorts, from some 980 published viral clones and from other ImmuneACCESS disease sequences. The public sequencing data were trimmed at Q25 with fastp and processed into clonotypes with MiXCR by TCRdb, which kept only in-frame beta chains. Every entry covers one CDR3 protein and lists the most common genes and DNA from its rows. TCRdb, not the authors, supplied the V and J calls. The table for this sample lists about 110,000 distinct CDR3 sequences; around 97% of them were counted only once. In total, the top ten clones hold approximately 0.093% of the sample.

Peripheral blood CD8+ and CD4+ T cells from healthy donors, Susac syndrome patients and multiple sclerosis patients were profiled using high-throughput TCR beta sequencing. Healthy donors were included as age- and sex-matched controls. Bulk CD8+ and CD4+ T cells were purified by magnetic negative isolation, whereas CD8+ TEMRA cells were enriched by FACS. Blood was drawn into EDTA tubes, processed within 24 hours, and PBMCs were isolated by density gradient centrifugation. PBMCs destined for TCR sequencing were cryopreserved in liquid nitrogen and later thawed in a 37 °C water bath. A purity of at least 90% was achieved for sorted or isolated CD4+, CD8+ and CD8+ TEMRA cells. The sequenced sample consisted of CD4+ T cells from PBMCs. The clonotype comes from a human donor in good health.

The nucleotide sequence reads TGTGCCAGCACCTCTCGGGGTAGTTATATCGATGAGCAGTTCTTC. This translates into CASTSRGSYIDEQFF. The chain joins TRBV28 to TRBJ2-1; matching of 5 bases hints at TRBD2 as the D gene. The germline V gene encodes CDR1 MDHEN and CDR2 SYDVKM. V loses 7 bases of germline sequence and J loses 8 bases, and the interval between the two ends is 21 bases. The CDR3 spans 15 residues, from the cysteine through the phenylalanine. Only CDR3 DNA remains: 45 bases, in frame from the first base.